Following are 18 T cell receptor beta chains from one sample sequenced in a study of blood T cells in healthy people across ages. Next came a second PCR, run for roughly 6 to 11 cycles, which used a sample-barcoded 5' primer along with a J-beta primer mix. TCRdb recomputed calls from the 5' RACE reads with MiXCR, one row per CDR3 protein. The sample yields almost 550,000 distinct CDR3 sequences, about 25% seen once. These same data were also listed under a study on T cells of mothers and their children.

Input material: blood. The receptors stem from a boy between 5 and 17 years old in good health.

There are a few counts of this clonotype. The chain carries TRBV12-3 or TRBV12-4 and TRBJ1-1; no reliable D call. CDR3 length equals 15 residues. V was shortened by 3 bases and J by 0 bases, with 11 bases between the two germline ends. Here the CDR3 reads CASSLGRSMNTEAFF. In nucleotides, the CDR3 is TGTGCCAGCAGTTTGGGGAGGTCCATGAACACTGAAGCTTTCTTT.

V and J are TRBV2 and TRBJ1-1; D not certain. The CDR3 is 11 amino acids. Germline assignment: CDR1 SNHLY and CDR2 FYNNEI. V was pared by 10 bases and J by 7 bases, with 13 bases between. The CDR3: CATTLWDEAFF. CDR3 sequence (DNA): TGTGCCACGACGCTCTGGGATGAAGCTTTCTTT.

In this sample, this clonotype turned up a few times. J is TRBJ2-2 and V is TRBV7-2; perhaps TRBD2 as D (5 bases). This CDR3 is built from 17 residues. The V and J ends lost 2 bases and 1 base respectively, with 14 bases between them. Germline CDR1 and CDR2: SGHTA and FQGNSA. The CDR3 is CASSLFSGIENTGELFF. CDR3 nucleotide sequence: TGTGCCAGCAGCTTATTTTCGGGGATCGAGAACACCGGGGAGCTGTTTTTT.

The table lists this clonotype with a few counts. V gene TRBV5-1 combines with J gene TRBJ1-2; D may be TRBD1 (6 bases). Per the germline V gene, CDR1 is SGHRS and CDR2 is YFSETQ. The CDR3 is 15 residues long. Trimming stripped 0 bases from V and 2 bases from J, with 11 bases between. The CDR3 DNA is TGCGCCAGCAGCTTGGGATCAGGGACAAACTATGGCTACACCTTC. Translation gives CASSLGSGTNYGYTF.

The V and J genes are TRBV6-2 or TRBV6-3 and TRBJ2-5, with a possible D match to TRBD2 (7 bases). The DNA end lines up better with TRBJ2-7; the J call may be wrong. This CDR3 is built from 17 residues. Germline lookup yields CDR1 MNHEY and CDR2 SVGEGT. The CDR3 nucleotides read TGTGCCAGCAGTTACTCGTTGATCGGGGGGCGTGTAAACGAGCAGTACTTC. This codes for CASSYSLIGGRVNEQYF.

The chain combines TRBV27 with TRBJ2-1; unclear D gene. Trimming removed 6 bases from V and 8 bases from J, with 17 bases in between. The germline gives CDR1 MNHEY, CDR2 SMNVEV (reference sequence). This CDR3 is 14 amino acids long. Written as DNA, the CDR3 is TGTGCCAGCAGCCAAGGCATTCGTGTCGATGAGCAGTTCTTC. Translated, it gives CASSQGIRVDEQFF.

This clonotype was counted only a few times. The V and J genes are TRBV7-9 and TRBJ1-6, with D unclear. The CDR3 extends over 14 amino acids. Germline V gene sequence: CDR1 SEHNR, CDR2 FQNEAQ (reference sequence). V was trimmed by 2 bases and J by 9 bases, leaving 11 bases between them. The CDR3 sequence is CASSLLAELSPLHF. As DNA, the CDR3 is TGTGCCAGCAGCTTACTGGCGGAGCTTTCACCCCTCCACTTT.

CDR3 nucleotides: TGTGCCAGCAGCTCTCCTAGCGGGAGCTCCTACAATGAGCAGTTCTTC. Protein product: CASSSPSGSSYNEQFF. This chain uses TRBV7-9 with TRBJ2-1, with 10 bases aligning to TRBD2. Losses at the gene ends were 4 bases for V and 0 bases for J; bases not matched to a gene: 3. Germline lookup yields CDR1 SEHNR and CDR2 FQNEAQ (reference sequence). CDR3 length equals 16 residues.

The chain links TRBV18 to TRBJ2-3; D not resolved. The germline CDR1 and CDR2 sequences are KGHSH and LQKENI. This CDR3 contains 13 residues. V lost 8 bases to trimming and J lost 4 bases, with 13 bases between them. The DNA for the CDR3 is TGTGCCAGCGCCCCTGGCAGCCCAGATACGCAGTATTTT. Protein: CASAPGSPDTQYF. The variable domain in full, completed from reference TRBV18 and TRBJ2-3, reads NAGVMQNPRHLVRRRGQEARLRCSPMKGHSHVYWYRQLPEEGLKFMVYLQKENIIDESGMPKERFSAEFPKEGPSILRIQQVVRGDSAAYFCASAPGSPDTQYFGPGTRLTVL.

CDR3 loop: CASSSSFRGSSYEQYF. The CDR3 DNA reads TGTGCCAGCAGCTCGTCCTTCAGGGGGAGCTCCTACGAGCAGTACTTC. This chain connects TRBV7-9 to TRBJ2-1, with TRBD1 matching over 7 bases. The J call could be wrong; TRBJ2-7 is a better fit for the DNA end. This CDR3 has 16 amino acids. Germline V lookup: CDR1 SEHNR, CDR2 FQNEAQ (reference sequence).

This clonotype was counted between two and nine times. The rearrangement uses TRBV9 and TRBJ2-1; no clear D gene. This CDR3 spans 15 amino acids. Germline CDR1 and CDR2: SGDLS and YYNGEE. V dropped 4 bases and J dropped 6 bases, with 17 bases sitting between them. CDR3 DNA sequence: TGTGCCAGCAGCCCCTGGTCGTCTAGGGCCAATGAGCAGTTCTTC. Amino acids: CASSPWSSRANEQFF.

This clonotype has only a few counts. The chain recombines TRBV11-2 with TRBJ2-1; weak D call: TRBD1 (6 bases). The CDR3 is 16 amino acids. Looked up from germline, CDR1 is SGHAT and CDR2 is FQNNGV. The germline V and J ends were trimmed by 0 bases and 6 bases, with 15 bases remaining between them. CDR3 loop: CASSLDPPGVGNEQFF. The CDR3 DNA sequence: TGTGCCAGCAGCTTAGATCCCCCAGGGGTAGGCAATGAGCAGTTCTTC.

This rearrangement joins TRBV15 to TRBJ2-1; a possible D gene is TRBD1 (6 bases). CDR3 length: 15 amino acids. V was shortened by 0 bases and J by 6 bases, with 12 bases between the two germline ends. The germline V gene encodes CDR1 LNHNV and CDR2 YYDKDF (reference sequence). The CDR3 DNA sequence: TGTGCCACCAGCAGAGATCCGACAGGCGGCAATGAGCAGTTCTTC. Translating gives CATSRDPTGGNEQFF.

The chain joins TRBV6-5 to TRBJ2-1, with a weak D call TRBD2 (5 bases). This CDR3 contains 15 residues. Germline CDR1 reads MNHEY; CDR2 reads SVGAGI. V was clipped by 6 bases and J by 3 bases, with 15 bases between them. CDR3 in DNA: TGTGCCAGCAGCAGGAGCGGTCGCTACTACAATGAGCAGTTCTTC. The encoded protein is CASSRSGRYYNEQFF.

The V gene is TRBV5-1, the J gene TRBJ2-2, with TRBD1 identical over 7 bases. V shed 4 bases, J shed 2 bases, and the junction held 8 bases outside the gene matches. This CDR3 has 16 amino acids. The germline CDR1 and CDR2 sequences are SGHRS and YFSETQ. CDR3: CASSTGQIPNTGELFF. The CDR3 DNA reads as TGCGCCAGCAGCACGGGACAGATACCAAACACCGGGGAGCTGTTTTTT.

The genes are TRBV4-3 and TRBJ1-6; D ambiguous. CDR3 length: 14 amino acids. CDR1 is LGHNA, CDR2 YSLEER, per germline. Trimming took off 4 bases at V and 4 bases at J, with 8 bases between the two ends. CDR3 bases: TGCGCCAGCAGCCGAGACGGGTATAATTCACCCCTCCACTTT. Amino acid sequence: CASSRDGYNSPLHF.

The chain employs TRBV12-3 or TRBV12-4 and TRBJ1-1, with D possibly being TRBD1 (6 bases). Trimming shortened V by 2 bases and J by 8 bases, and 12 bases separated the two germline ends. The CDR3 loop spans 13 amino acids. CDR3 sequence: CASSLSGATEAFF. The CDR3 nucleotides are TGTGCCAGCAGTTTATCAGGGGCAACCGAAGCTTTCTTT.

The chain has TRBV29-1 and TRBJ1-2; weak D call: TRBD1 (5 bases). Trimming left V 4 bases short and J 8 bases short, with 11 bases between. CDR1 is SQVTM and CDR2 is ANQGSEA in the germline V gene. This CDR3 comprises 11 residues. CDR3 protein: CSVGQLNGYTF. CDR3 nucleotide sequence: TGCAGCGTTGGACAGCTTAACGGCTACACCTTC.